What follows are 32 T cell receptor beta chains derived from one specimen sequenced in a study of blood T cell repertoires in COVID-19. The protocol was immunoSEQ multiplex PCR, while the TCRdb copy is restricted to in-frame clones and leaves out a portion. This table holds fewer than 120,000 clones, roughly four fifths found once. Sequencing was done on a sample of peripheral blood. Receptors originate from a woman aged 60-75 years with acute or convalescent COVID-19.

The chain links TRBV2 to TRBJ2-1; 10 bases line up with TRBD2. J gave up 0 bases and V 7 bases, and 6 bases lay outside the gene matches. The CDR3 is 16 amino acids. Germline assignment: CDR1 SNHLY and CDR2 FYNNEI. This CDR3 reads CASMASGGHSYNEQFF. As DNA, the CDR3 is TGTGCCAGCATGGCTAGCGGGGGCCACTCCTACAATGAGCAGTTCTTC.

This clone was observed a few times. The CDR3 here is CASSWWDRGPNQPQHF. The CDR3 region has the DNA TGTGCCAGCAGCTGGTGGGACAGGGGGCCAAATCAGCCCCAGCATTTT. The chain couples TRBV5-6 to TRBJ1-5, with TRBD1 identical over 12 bases. Trimming took 3 bases from V and 4 from J; bases not matched to a gene: 5. Germline V gene data show CDR1 as SGHDT and CDR2 as YYEEEE. The length of the CDR3 is 16 residues. The whole variable domain, filled in from reference TRBV5-6 and TRBJ1-5, reads DAGVTQSPTHLIKTRGQQVTLRCSPKSGHDTVSWYQQALGQGPQFIFQYYEEEERQRGNFPDRFSGHQFPNYSSELNVNALLLGDSALYLCASSWWDRGPNQPQHFGDGTRLSIL.

This clone has just one count. DNA for the CDR3: TGTGCTAGTGGTTTGGGGCAGAAAGAGACCCAGTACTTC. Protein sequence: CASGLGQKETQYF. This chain uses TRBV12-5 with TRBJ2-5, with D hard to call. The CDR3 sequence is 13 residues long. The V gene's germline CDR1 is LGHNT and CDR2 FRNRAP. V shed 1 base and J shed 3 bases, with 6 bases lying between them.

This chain joins TRBV2 and TRBJ1-1; D perhaps matches TRBD1 (6 bases). The V gene lost 3 bases and the J gene lost 8 bases, with 13 bases spanning the gap. CDR1 and CDR2 from the germline V gene are SNHLY and FYNNEI. CDR3 length: 13 residues. For the CDR3, the DNA is TGTGCCAGCAGTGACTCCGGGACACCCGAAGCTTTCTTT. Amino acid sequence: CASSDSGTPEAFF. Filled out from reference TRBV2 and TRBJ1-1, the complete variable domain reads EPEVTQTPSHQVTQMGQEVILRCVPISNHLYFYWYRQILGQKVEFLVSFYNNEISEKSEIFDDQFSVERPDGSNFTLKIRSTKLEDSAMYFCASSDSGTPEAFFGQGTRLTVV.

The DNA of the CDR3 is TGTGCCAGCAGCATGATCAGGGCCTCCCAAGGCTACACCTTC. This translates into CASSMIRASQGYTF. The chain couples TRBV5-6 to TRBJ1-2, with TRBD1 as a possible D gene (5 bases). The CDR3 length is 14 residues. V was shortened by 4 bases and J by 8 bases, with 18 bases between the two germline ends. Germline V lookup: CDR1 SGHDT, CDR2 YYEEEE.

V and J are TRBV3-1 (or the pseudogene TRBV3-2) and TRBJ2-7, with D possibly being TRBD1 (5 bases). This CDR3 comprises 14 residues. The germline V gene has CDR1 LGHDT and CDR2 YNNKEL (reference sequence). V shed 4 bases and J shed 3 bases, with 13 bases lying between them. Here the CDR3 reads CASSPRQKRYEQYF. As DNA, the CDR3 is TGTGCCAGCAGCCCCCGACAGAAACGCTACGAGCAGTACTTC.

The chain is built from TRBV11-3 and TRBJ2-7; D remains ambiguous. Germline V lookup: CDR1 SGHNT, CDR2 YENEEA. CDR3 length: 14 amino acids. The V end lost 1 base, the J end lost 3 bases, and 10 bases lay between the germline ends. The CDR3 DNA sequence: TGTGCCAGCAGCTTAGTCCCGGGTATCTACGAGCAGTACTTC. Its translation: CASSLVPGIYEQYF.

This clone was seen a handful of times. The V call is TRBV9, the J call TRBJ2-5; maybe TRBD2 (5 bases). V lost 3 bases and J 2 bases, leaving 14 bases between the germline ends. Per germline, CDR1 SGDLS and CDR2 YYNGEE. This CDR3 spans 15 amino acids. CDR3 DNA: TGTGCCAGCAGCGACTACCGGGAAGGGCAAGAGACCCAGTACTTC. Translated, it gives CASSDYREGQETQYF.

This chain connects TRBV7-9 to TRBJ2-3; TRBD1 agrees at 9 bases. From germline, CDR1 is SEHNR and CDR2 FQNEAQ (reference sequence). V lost 4 bases, J lost 5 bases, and 4 bases stayed unmatched. The CDR3 is 14 residues long. CDR3 residues: CASSSRTGVDTQYF. As DNA, the CDR3 is TGTGCCAGCAGCTCTAGGACAGGGGTAGATACGCAGTATTTT.

The chain joins TRBV6-5 to TRBJ1-2; maybe TRBD1 (6 bases). The germline gives CDR1 MNHEY, CDR2 SVGAGI. Between the trimmed V and J ends, which lost 2 bases and 3 bases, there was a span of 13 bases. CDR3 length: 15 amino acids. The CDR3 region has the DNA TGTGCCAGCAGTTACGTGGCCGGGACACACTATGGCTACACCTTC. Protein: CASSYVAGTHYGYTF.

This chain connects TRBV6-1 to TRBJ1-2; 12 nucleotides align to TRBD1. The CDR3 spans 17 residues. Germline CDR1 MNHNS, CDR2 SASEGT. Trimming took 1 base from V and 4 from J; bases not matched to a gene: 7. Here the CDR3 DNA reads TGTGCCAGCAGTGAAGGGGACAGGGGGCCGCGGAGCTATGGCTACACCTTC. Its protein is CASSEGDRGPRSYGYTF.

This chain links TRBV18 with TRBJ1-2; 7 bases align to TRBD1. With V trimmed by 2 bases and J by 6 bases, 6 bases remained unmatched. Germline V gene lookup returns CDR1 KGHSH and CDR2 LQKENI. The CDR3 loop spans 14 amino acids. The CDR3 DNA reads TGTGCCAGCTCACCAGGGGACAGTCGAGATGGCTACACCTTC. The encoded protein is CASSPGDSRDGYTF.

V and J are TRBV7-2 and TRBJ2-1; no reliable D call. V was clipped by 4 bases and J by 4 bases, with 5 bases between them. The CDR3 runs 12 residues. Germline V CDR1 and CDR2: SGHTA, FQGNSA. CDR3 in amino acids: CASSSNYNEQFF. CDR3 sequence (DNA): TGTGCCAGCAGCTCTAATTACAATGAGCAGTTCTTC.

V usage is TRBV30 and J usage is TRBJ1-4; D gene uncertain. The V and J ends lost 7 bases and 5 bases respectively, with 17 bases between them. This CDR3 region has 14 residues. In germline, CDR1 is GTSNPN, CDR2 SVGIG (reference sequence). The CDR3 DNA is TGTGCCTCAGATCGGGGTCGAGGGAATGAAAAACTGTTTTTT. The encoded protein is CASDRGRGNEKLFF.

J is TRBJ2-2 and V is TRBV6-4, with TRBD1 matching over 9 bases. Germline V gene sequence: CDR1 MRHNA, CDR2 SNTAGT. V was pared by 8 bases and J by 2 bases, with 6 bases of the junction left unmatched. The CDR3 length is 15 residues. The CDR3 region is CASDPGQGNTGELFF. CDR3 coding DNA: TGTGCCAGCGACCCGGGACAGGGTAACACCGGGGAGCTGTTTTTT.

The chain is built from TRBV6-2 or TRBV6-3 and TRBJ1-1; D is uncertain. Per the germline V gene, CDR1 is MNHEY and CDR2 is SVGEGT. V lost 5 bases and J lost 5, with 15 bases in between. The CDR3 runs to 14 residues. CDR3 nucleotide sequence: TGTGCCAGCAGTAGAGGAATCGTCGGGACTGAAGCTTTCTTT. Residues: CASSRGIVGTEAFF.

This clone was seen once. The rearrangement links TRBV11-2 to TRBJ2-1; a possible D gene is TRBD1 (5 bases). Germline V gene sequence: CDR1 SGHAT, CDR2 FQNNGV. Trimming left V 1 base short and J 7 bases short, with 17 bases between. The CDR3 loop spans 16 amino acids. This CDR3 reads CASSLVQGQGTNEQFF. The CDR3 DNA reads as TGTGCCAGCAGCTTAGTACAAGGACAAGGAACAAATGAGCAGTTCTTC.

J is TRBJ1-6 and V is TRBV5-4; weak D call: TRBD1 (5 bases). CDR1 is SGHNT, CDR2 YYREEE, per germline (reference sequence). This CDR3 has 14 amino acids. Trimming removed 0 bases at V and 5 bases at J, with 6 bases between. The CDR3 nucleotides are TGTGCCAGCAGCTTGGAACAGGATAATTCACCCCTCCACTTT. Translating it yields CASSLEQDNSPLHF.

This chain links TRBV28 with TRBJ2-3, with TRBD2 as a possible D gene (5 bases). V was trimmed by 8 bases and J by 1 base, leaving 13 bases between them. The CDR3 is 14 amino acids. Per germline, CDR1 MDHEN and CDR2 SYDVKM. CDR3 nucleotides: TGTGCCAGCCCACCGCCCGGGGGCACAGATACGCAGTATTTT. Its translation: CASPPPGGTDTQYF.

The chain carries TRBV18 and TRBJ1-3, with 7 bases identical to TRBD1. The CDR3 covers 17 residues. CDR1 and CDR2 from the germline V gene are KGHSH and LQKENI. V lost 1 base, J lost 3 bases, and 9 bases stayed unmatched. As DNA, the CDR3 is TGTGCCAGCTCACCACGAGGGGACAGTGGCCTTGGAAACACCATATATTTT. Its protein product is CASSPRGDSGLGNTIYF. The whole variable domain, remainder taken from reference TRBV18 and TRBJ1-3, is NAGVMQNPRHLVRRRGQEARLRCSPMKGHSHVYWYRQLPEEGLKFMVYLQKENIIDESGMPKERFSAEFPKEGPSILRIQQVVRGDSAAYFCASSPRGDSGLGNTIYFGEGSWLTVV.

Here the CDR3 DNA reads TGTGCCAGCAGTTACTCGCCACTAAACAATGAGCAGTTCTTC. This sequence encodes CASSYSPLNNEQFF. The chain uses TRBV6-5 and TRBJ2-1, with unresolved D. This CDR3 is built from 14 residues. Trimming left V 0 bases short and J 5 bases short, with 8 bases between. The germline V gene has CDR1 MNHEY and CDR2 SVGAGI.

The chain uses TRBV20-1 and TRBJ2-5; D ambiguous. Trimming shortened V by 4 bases and J by 5 bases, and 8 bases separated the two germline ends. Germline CDR1 and CDR2: DFQATT and SNEGSKA (reference sequence). This CDR3 is 11 amino acids long. CDR3 bases: TGCAGTGCTAATGTCCAGGAGACCCAGTACTTC. Protein sequence: CSANVQETQYF.

CDR3 in amino acids: CATSRDQWGDSPLHF. In DNA form, the CDR3 reads TGTGCCACCAGCAGAGACCAGTGGGGGGACTCACCCCTCCACTTT. The chain employs TRBV15 and TRBJ1-6; TRBD1 might be the D (5 bases). The V and J ends lost 0 bases and 10 bases respectively, with 13 bases between them. The CDR3 is made up of 15 amino acids. In germline, CDR1 is LNHNV, CDR2 YYDKDF (reference sequence).

A few counts support this clone. The V call is TRBV19, the J call TRBJ1-6; D ambiguous. Germline values: CDR1 LNHDA, CDR2 SQIVND (reference sequence). This CDR3 is 14 amino acids long. The V end lost 3 bases, the J end lost 7 bases, and 10 bases lay between the germline ends. DNA for the CDR3: TGTGCCAGTAGTATGGGCAGAGGGAATTCACCCCTCCACTTT. Translated: CASSMGRGNSPLHF.

V gene TRBV19 combines with J gene TRBJ2-3; no reliable D call. V was shortened by 4 bases and J by 1 base, with 6 bases between the two germline ends. The CDR3 length is 13 residues. The V gene's germline CDR1 is LNHDA and CDR2 SQIVND (reference sequence). The CDR3, as DNA: TGTGCCAGTAGTACTACCGGCACAGATACGCAGTATTTT. Translating gives CASSTTGTDTQYF.

This sequence joins TRBV5-6 and TRBJ1-1; 8 positions match TRBD1. The CDR3 covers 13 residues. With V trimmed by 3 bases and J by 6 bases, 4 bases remained unmatched. The germline V gene encodes CDR1 SGHDT and CDR2 YYEEEE. This CDR3 is CASSSRQGPEAFF. For the CDR3, the DNA is TGTGCCAGCAGCTCCCGACAGGGGCCTGAAGCTTTCTTT.

The chain recombines TRBV6-5 with TRBJ2-2; D is possibly TRBD2 (6 bases). The CDR3 contains 15 residues. V was clipped by 6 bases and J by 4 bases, with 15 bases between them. Germline-derived CDR1 and CDR2 are MNHEY and SVGAGI. The CDR3 spells CASSRPTSSTGELFF. CDR3 nucleotides: TGTGCCAGCAGCCGACCGACTAGTTCCACCGGGGAGCTGTTTTTT.

V usage is TRBV11-2 and J usage is TRBJ2-1, with 9 bases fitting TRBD2. This CDR3 region has 14 residues. V was clipped by 6 bases and J by 4 bases; unmatched bases: 4. Germline V gene sequence: CDR1 SGHAT, CDR2 FQNNGV. The CDR3 nucleotides are TGTGCCAGCAGACTAGCGGGTAAATACAATGAGCAGTTCTTC. Translating gives CASRLAGKYNEQFF.

Points on this clone: Other DNA sequences in the sample encode the same CDR3. The chain is built from TRBV6-5 and TRBJ1-6, with 7 nucleotides matching TRBD1. CDR1 is MNHEY and CDR2 is SVGAGI in the germline V gene. The trim removed 5 bases at V and 10 bases at J, leaving 8 bases unmatched. The CDR3 totals 14 residues. The CDR3 DNA reads as TGTGCCAGCAGTAGAACAGGGGTACCCTCACCCCTCCACTTT. It translates to CASSRTGVPSPLHF.

The chain couples TRBV7-9 to TRBJ1-2; D remains ambiguous. V lost 1 base and J lost 5, with 14 bases in between. The length of the CDR3 is 15 residues. In germline, CDR1 is SEHNR, CDR2 FQNEAQ (reference sequence). Here the CDR3 reads CASSLDVTAYYGYTF. CDR3 nucleotide sequence: TGTGCCAGCAGCTTAGATGTAACAGCTTATTATGGCTACACCTTC.

The J gene is TRBJ2-1, the V gene TRBV27; possibly TRBD1 for D (6 bases). The germline V gene has CDR1 MNHEY and CDR2 SMNVEV (reference sequence). The CDR3 has 15 amino acids. V was clipped by 1 base and J by 1 base, with 8 bases between them. The CDR3 coding sequence is TGTGCCAGCAGTTTATATGGGACATCCTACAATGAGCAGTTCTTC. Residues: CASSLYGTSYNEQFF.

This chain uses TRBV4-2 with TRBJ1-2; D remains unclear. Trimming shortened V by 4 bases and J by 4 bases, and 10 bases separated the two germline ends. The CDR3 runs 13 residues. Germline CDR1 reads LGHNA; CDR2 reads YNFKEQ. The CDR3 nucleotides read TGTGCCAGCAGCCCGCGGGCCGGCTATGGCTACACCTTC. It encodes CASSPRAGYGYTF.